This T cell receptor (beta chain) was captured by sequencing in a study of CD8 T cells in Susac syndrome (dated by TCRdb to between 2018 and 2020). With respect to the entire study: Whether CD8+ T cell activation and differentiation in Susac syndrome was antigen driven was tested using repertoire sequencing. Results the study describes overall, beyond this receptor: The number of individuals in the TCR sequencing and HLA analysis was recognized as being relatively small.

Comment on this clonotype: What this receptor recognizes is not known. The junction differs from germline at one of its ends, possibly a read error.

RNA was extracted with the RNeasy kit and roughly 0.45 to 1 ug was reverse transcribed using random hexamers. The immunoSEQ multiplex PCR assay, covering 54 Vbeta and 13 Jbeta segments, was used to amplify TCR beta CDR3 regions. PCR amplification bias was corrected by using a synthetic template baseline for primer optimization and computational correction. As for the authors' bioinformatics: Reads were annotated to V, D and J genes according to IMGT and were analyzed with immunoSEQ Analyzer, with only productive sequences retained. To calculate clonality, Shannon entropy was normalized by log2 of the number of productive unique sequences and then subtracted from one. For each patient and control, public and private clones were evaluated within the 100 most prevalent clones. A clone was defined as Susac-specific if it was absent from the healthy and MS cohorts, from more than 850 published viral clones and from other ImmuneACCESS disease sequences. TCRdb redid the processing of the public reads, applying fastp at Q25 and MiXCR, and retained in-frame beta chains. Each record represents a unique CDR3 protein, reported with the most common genes and DNA among its rows. In this record, the V and J calls reflect TCRdb's handling and not the investigators' own analysis. The sample yields hundreds of thousands of distinct CDR3 sequences; roughly 95% were counted once. The ten largest make up approximately 0.072% of the sample.

CDR1 and CDR2 (SGHVS, FQNEAQ) derive from the germline V gene. The CDR3 contains 18 residues, cysteine and phenylalanine counted. Kept here is only the CDR3 DNA, which spans 54 bases and is read in frame from base 1. Peripheral blood CD8+ and CD4+ T cells from healthy donors, Susac syndrome patients and multiple sclerosis patients were profiled using high-throughput TCR beta sequencing. Multiple sclerosis controls were treatment-naive patients with stable or active relapsing-remitting disease fulfilling revised McDonald criteria. Bulk CD8+ and CD4+ T cells were purified magnetically by negative isolation, whereas CD8+ TEMRA cells were enriched by FACS. Blood was collected in EDTA tubes and processed within 24 hours, with PBMCs isolated through density gradient centrifugation. PBMCs destined for TCR sequencing were cryopreserved in liquid nitrogen and later thawed in a 37 °C water bath. A purity of at least 90% was achieved for sorted or isolated CD4+, CD8+ and CD8+ TEMRA cells.

The TCR originated in a human donor with multiple sclerosis. Material for sequencing was CD4+ T cells from PBMCs. The chain uses TRBV7-8 and TRBJ1-3, with TRBD1 identical over 9 junction bases. In nucleotides, the sequence is TGCGCCAGCAGCCCAATATCCCGGGACAGGGTGTTGAGAAACACCATATATTTT. This encodes CASSPISRDRVLRNTIYF.